These 26 T cell receptor beta chains were all obtained from the same sample, sequenced in a study of blood T cell repertoires in COVID-19. Some clones are missing from TCRdb's copy, which holds only in-frame ones; the method was immunoSEQ multiplex PCR. The repertoire holds fewer than 250,000 clones, with almost 85% as singletons. Sequenced sample: PBMCs or T cells enriched from blood (not recorded which). The origin of the receptors is a woman aged 50 to 60 with acute COVID-19.

The chain is built from TRBV9 and TRBJ1-2, with 7 bases aligning to TRBD1. Trimming cost V 0 bases and J 8 bases; bases outside gene matches: 10. The CDR3 is made up of 15 amino acids. The germline CDR1 and CDR2 sequences are SGDLS and YYNGEE. The CDR3 region has the DNA TGTGCCAGCAGCGTAGGGCCGGGGACAGATCGCGGCTACACCTTC. Translation gives CASSVGPGTDRGYTF.

The chain carries TRBV9 and TRBJ2-5; D ambiguous. Germline CDR1 reads SGDLS; CDR2 reads YYNGEE. V was cut by 0 bases and J by 11 bases, with 14 bases left in between. The CDR3 has 13 residues. The CDR3: CASSVVLRSPQYF. The CDR3 coding sequence is TGTGCCAGCAGCGTAGTGCTCCGGTCTCCTCAGTACTTC.

V usage is TRBV9 and J usage is TRBJ1-3; possibly TRBD1 for D (6 bases). CDR1 is SGDLS, CDR2 YYNGEE, per germline. Trimming shortened V by 3 bases and J by 0 bases, and 7 bases separated the two germline ends. The CDR3 covers 14 residues. CDR3 region: CASSGQVSGNTIYF. The CDR3, as DNA: TGTGCCAGCAGCGGACAGGTCTCTGGAAACACCATATATTTT.

The chain employs TRBV4-2 and TRBJ2-5, with 7 bases identical to TRBD1. The CDR3 spans 15 residues. Germline V gene data show CDR1 as LGHNA and CDR2 as YNFKEQ. V gave up 0 bases and J gave up 5 bases; unmatched junction bases: 6. CDR3 DNA sequence: TGTGCCAGCAGCCAAGATTGGACAGGAACGGAGACCCAGTACTTC. Protein: CASSQDWTGTETQYF.

The rearrangement links TRBV18 to TRBJ1-2; D remains unclear. From germline, CDR1 is KGHSH and CDR2 LQKENI. CDR3 size: 14 residues. V was trimmed by 1 base and J by 4 bases, leaving 10 bases between them. CDR3 in DNA: TGTGCCAGCTCACCACTTGGGGAGGCCTATGGCTACACCTTC. It codes for CASSPLGEAYGYTF.

The rearrangement links TRBV6-1 to TRBJ2-5; TRBD2 agrees at 10 bases. This CDR3 spans 17 amino acids. V lost 2 bases, J lost 7 bases, and 13 bases stayed unmatched. The V gene's germline CDR1 is MNHNS and CDR2 SASEGT. This CDR3 is CASSELFSGGQMGTQYF. CDR3 in DNA: TGTGCCAGCAGTGAATTGTTTAGCGGGGGGCAGATGGGGACCCAGTACTTC.

This chain uses TRBV6-5 with TRBJ1-2; the D is unclear. This CDR3 spans 11 amino acids. Germline loops: CDR1 MNHEY, CDR2 SVGAGI. V was shortened by 10 bases and J by 4 bases, with 10 bases between the two germline ends. DNA of the CDR3: TGTGCCACAGACGGAGGCTATGGCTACACCTTC. This sequence encodes CATDGGYGYTF.

V is TRBV5-1 and J is TRBJ2-7; TRBD2 aligns across 16 bases. The CDR3 is 18 residues long. Trimming removed 4 bases from V and 5 bases from J; junction bases left unmatched: 12. The germline gives CDR1 SGHRS, CDR2 YFSETQ. CDR3 DNA: TGCGCCAGCAGCCGGACGGGACTAGCGGGGGGGAGCAGCCACGAGCAGTACTTC. It specifies CASSRTGLAGGSSHEQYF.

The chain links TRBV9 to TRBJ1-2; no firm D call. CDR1 and CDR2 from the germline V gene are SGDLS and YYNGEE. This CDR3 is 12 amino acids long. V lost 0 bases, J lost 8 bases, and 8 bases lay in between. The CDR3 DNA reads TGTGCCAGCAGCGTAGGAGAGGGAGGCTACACCTTC. Its protein is CASSVGEGGYTF.

The chain uses TRBV6-5 and TRBJ2-1; TRBD2 matches 11 bases. The J segment lost 3 bases and the V segment lost 8 bases, leaving 3 bases of the junction unmatched. The germline V gene has CDR1 MNHEY and CDR2 SVGAGI. This CDR3 has 14 residues. CDR3 sequence (DNA): TGTGCCAGCCACACTAGCGGGGGCTACAATGAGCAGTTCTTC. Translated: CASHTSGGYNEQFF.

The chain combines TRBV25-1 with TRBJ1-2, with TRBD1 matching 8 bases. CDR3 length equals 11 residues. Losses at the gene ends were 4 bases for V and 12 bases for J; bases not matched to a gene: 4. CDR1 and CDR2 (germline): MGHDK, SYGVNS. As DNA, the CDR3 is TGTGCCAGCAGTGTGGGCAGGGGGCACACCTTC. Its protein product is CASSVGRGHTF.

This clone was counted once. The V gene is TRBV6-6, the J gene TRBJ2-7; a weak D match, TRBD1 (5 bases). Trimming removed 11 bases at V and 1 base at J, with 15 bases between. The CDR3 spans 13 residues. CDR1 and CDR2 from the germline V gene are MNHNY and SVGAGI (reference sequence). The CDR3 loop reads CAGAAGKSYEQYF. In DNA, the CDR3 is TGTGCCGGCGCGGCAGGGAAATCCTACGAGCAGTACTTC.

This chain joins TRBV30 and TRBJ2-7; perhaps TRBD2 as D (5 bases). Germline lookup yields CDR1 GTSNPN and CDR2 SVGIG (reference sequence). The CDR3 is 13 amino acids. The ends were cut back, 2 bases at V and 4 bases at J, with 12 bases in the middle. The DNA for the CDR3 is TGTGCCTGGAGTTCCGGGAACGGTTACGAGCAGTACTTC. It encodes CAWSSGNGYEQYF.

The rearrangement joins TRBV5-1 to TRBJ1-1; D remains ambiguous. V lost 0 bases and J 0 bases, leaving 12 bases between the germline ends. Per germline, CDR1 SGHRS and CDR2 YFSETQ. The CDR3 consists of 16 residues. CDR3 in amino acids: CASSLGQPRMNTEAFF. The CDR3 DNA follows: TGCGCCAGCAGCTTGGGGCAGCCTAGAATGAACACTGAAGCTTTCTTT. The full variable domain, completed using reference TRBV5-1 and TRBJ1-1, is KAGVTQTPRYLIKTRGQQVTLSCSPISGHRSVSWYQQTPGQGLQFLFEYFSETQRNKGNFPGRFSGRQFSNSRSEMNVSTLELGDSALYLCASSLGQPRMNTEAFFGQGTRLTVV.

The V and J genes are TRBV7-2 and TRBJ1-1; weak D call: TRBD1 (6 bases). This CDR3 has 13 residues. Trimming stripped 1 base from V and 8 bases from J, with 11 bases between. Per the germline V gene, CDR1 is SGHTA and CDR2 is FQGNSA. The chain's CDR3 is CASSLGRGREAFF. The CDR3 DNA is TGTGCCAGCAGCTTAGGGCGGGGGCGCGAAGCTTTCTTT.

This chain joins TRBV27 and TRBJ2-1, with TRBD1 identical over 10 bases. Germline V lookup: CDR1 MNHEY, CDR2 SMNVEV (reference sequence). The V and J ends lost 7 bases and 4 bases, in that order; junction bases with no gene match: 10. The CDR3 is made up of 16 amino acids. CDR3 sequence (DNA): TGTGCCAGCAACCCTCGGACAGGGGGGAAATACAATGAGCAGTTCTTC. The encoded protein is CASNPRTGGKYNEQFF.

The genes are TRBV10-1 and TRBJ2-1; 13 bases are a match to TRBD2. Germline V gene sequence: CDR1 WNHNN, CDR2 SYGVQD (reference sequence). This CDR3 region has 16 residues. V was pared by 4 bases and J by 6 bases, with 6 bases of the junction left unmatched. CDR3 amino acids: CASSAPTSGGVNEQFF. The CDR3 region has the DNA TGCGCCAGCAGTGCACCAACTAGCGGGGGGGTCAATGAGCAGTTCTTC.

The chain uses TRBV6-5 and TRBJ1-1, with D perhaps TRBD1 (6 bases). The CDR3 spans 14 residues. Germline CDR1 is MNHEY and CDR2 is SVGAGI. V dropped 2 bases and J dropped 5 bases, with 12 bases sitting between them. The CDR3 here is CASSYTRGVTEAFF. The CDR3 region has the DNA TGTGCCAGCAGTTACACCAGGGGAGTAACTGAAGCTTTCTTT.

The genes are TRBV7-8 and TRBJ1-1; D is possibly TRBD1 (5 bases). The V end was cut by 1 base, the J end by 4 bases, with 19 bases between. The CDR3 contains 17 residues. Per germline, CDR1 SGHVS and CDR2 FQNEAQ. The CDR3 DNA is TGTGCCAGCAGCTTAGGGTTTTCCAGGGAATCAAGCACTGAAGCTTTCTTT. It codes for CASSLGFSRESSTEAFF.

The chain carries TRBV14 and TRBJ1-6; TRBD1 is a possible D gene (5 bases). This CDR3 has 15 residues. Germline V gene data show CDR1 as SGHDN and CDR2 as FVKESK. Trimming stripped 3 bases from V and 7 bases from J, with 13 bases between. This chain's CDR3 is CASSQTRGENSPLHF. The CDR3 DNA sequence: TGTGCCAGCAGCCAGACGCGGGGGGAGAATTCACCCCTCCACTTT.

Remarks on this clone: Other nucleotide sequences from this sample produce the same CDR3. V gene TRBV7-2 combines with J gene TRBJ2-7; no definite D call. CDR1 is SGHTA and CDR2 is FQGNSA in the germline V gene. Trimming cost V 2 bases and J 4 bases, with 3 bases left between them. The CDR3 is 11 amino acids. For the CDR3, the DNA is TGTGCCAGCAGCTTAACTTACGAGCAGTACTTC. It encodes CASSLTYEQYF.

The chain uses TRBV10-3 and TRBJ1-1; tentatively, D is TRBD1 (6 bases). Between the trimmed V and J ends, which lost 4 bases and 3 bases, there was a span of 12 bases. Per germline, CDR1 ENHRY and CDR2 SYGVKD. The CDR3 loop spans 14 amino acids. The CDR3 sequence is CAISAYAGDTEAFF. CDR3 nucleotides: TGTGCCATCAGTGCCTACGCAGGGGACACTGAAGCTTTCTTT.

Of note for this clone: The junction differs from germline at one of its ends, possibly a read error. The CDR3 DNA reads TGTGCCAGCAGTTTTTTTAGACAGGGTCGGCATTTT. This translates into CASSFFRQGRHF. V and J are TRBV12-3 or TRBV12-4 and TRBJ1-3, with 7 nucleotides matching TRBD1. CDR3 length: 12 residues.

This chain joins TRBV18 and TRBJ1-1; no clear D. V was pared by 3 bases and J by 3 bases, with 14 bases between. The CDR3 sequence is 15 residues long. The germline V gene encodes CDR1 KGHSH and CDR2 LQKENI. The CDR3 protein is CASSPIFRGYTEAFF. CDR3 nucleotide sequence: TGTGCCAGCTCACCCATTTTCCGGGGATACACTGAAGCTTTCTTT.

V gene TRBV30 combines with J gene TRBJ1-1, with D unclear. Germline assignment: CDR1 GTSNPN and CDR2 SVGIG (reference sequence). Trimming stripped 4 bases from V and 4 bases from J, with 10 bases between. The CDR3 loop spans 12 amino acids. The CDR3 protein is CAWKRAPTEAFF. In DNA, the CDR3 is TGTGCCTGGAAGAGGGCGCCCACTGAAGCTTTCTTT. Full variable domain (remainder filled in from reference TRBV30 and TRBJ1-1): SQTIHQWPATLVQPVGSPLSLECTVEGTSNPNLYWYRQAAGRGLQLLFYSVGIGQISSEVPQNLSASRPQDRQFILSSKKLLLSDSGFYLCAWKRAPTEAFFGQGTRLTVV.

The V gene is TRBV6-4, the J gene TRBJ1-6; D ambiguous. Germline V CDR1 and CDR2: MRHNA, SNTAGT. The V end was cut by 5 bases, the J end by 10 bases, with 12 bases between. The CDR3 is made up of 13 amino acids. CDR3 amino acids: CASSSEMKSPLHF. CDR3 DNA: TGTGCCAGCAGTTCGGAGATGAAATCACCCCTCCACTTT.